This T cell receptor (beta chain) was found in a study of control samples from healthy donors and cancer patients. Only in-frame clones appear in the TCRdb table, and some are missing; sequencing was by immunoSEQ multiplex PCR. The repertoire includes approximately 99,000 clones, around 80% of them detected once, and approximately 6.7% sits in the top ten. Trimming pared 2 bases from V and 5 bases from J, leaving 9 bases between. The CDR3 loop spans 13 amino acids. The V gene's germline CDR1 is SGHTA and CDR2 FQGNSA. The origin of this receptor is a man aged 18 to 30 in good health. The gene calls are TRBV7-2 and TRBJ1-2, with no clear D. Sequencing was carried out using blood. CDR3 in amino acids: CASSLNRGYGYTF. Written as DNA, the CDR3 is TGTGCCAGCAGCTTAAACCGGGGATATGGCTACACCTTC.